Only one count was recorded for the clone carrying this TCR beta chain. Unmatched junction bases numbered 7, after V lost 3 bases and J lost 1 base. CDR1 and CDR2 (germline): SGDLS, YYNGEE. The CDR3 length is 16 residues. This sample is part of a study of blood T cell repertoires in COVID-19. In the source study's methods: Amplification from reference gene primers served as the basis for estimated nucleated cell counts. TCRdb's table, derived via immunoSEQ multiplex PCR, lists solely in-frame clones and lacks some. V, J and clone size reflect that table, while D and trimming were determined from the DNA. The sample records approximately 100,000 clones, approximately 90% being singletons.

The receptor was isolated from a man aged 45-60 years with acute or convalescent COVID-19. The chain is built from TRBV9 and TRBJ1-1; 9 nucleotides agree with TRBD1. Material: peripheral blood. CDR3 residues: CASSGDRGKGNTEAFF. Here the CDR3 DNA reads TGTGCCAGCAGCGGCGACAGGGGGAAGGGGAACACTGAAGCTTTCTTT.